The 19 T cell receptor beta chains below all came from one sample that was sequenced in a study of T cell responses to AZD1222 COVID-19 vaccine. Profiling relied on immunoSEQ multiplex PCR, and the TCRdb table lists in-frame clones only, not all of them. There are roughly 87,000 clones in the sample; about nine tenths occur only once, and around 5.5% lies in the top ten. The sequenced sample was peripheral blood, obtained 28 days after the second AZD1222 dose. These receptors all stem from an adult who received the AZD1222 COVID-19 vaccine.

The rearrangement joins TRBV7-3 to TRBJ2-3; TRBD2 matches 7 bases. The CDR3 has 15 amino acids. Trimming at V came to 5 bases and at J to 4 bases, leaving 9 bases not matched to a gene. Germline CDR1 and CDR2: SGHTA and FQGTGA. CDR3 loop: CASSPTSLLADTQYF. CDR3 nucleotide sequence: TGTGCCAGCAGCCCGACTAGCCTTCTGGCAGATACGCAGTATTTT.

V gene TRBV4-2 combines with J gene TRBJ2-3; TRBD1 aligns across 9 bases. Unmatched junction bases numbered 10, after V lost 0 bases and J lost 6 bases. Germline V CDR1 and CDR2: LGHNA, YNFKEQ. This CDR3 is 17 amino acids long. CDR3 in DNA: TGTGCCAGCAGCCAAGACTTCCTACAGGGGGCGCTGGATACGCAGTATTTT. This translates into CASSQDFLQGALDTQYF.

The chain recombines TRBV9 with TRBJ2-2; D ambiguous. V was pared by 4 bases and J by 4 bases, with 11 bases between. Germline V lookup: CDR1 SGDLS, CDR2 YYNGEE. This CDR3 contains 14 residues. CDR3 DNA: TGTGCCAGCAGCCCACAGATTAGCACCGGGGAGCTGTTTTTT. Amino acid sequence: CASSPQISTGELFF.

The chain joins TRBV10-3 to TRBJ1-4; a possible D gene is TRBD1 (5 bases). The CDR3 sequence is 14 residues long. Germline V gene data show CDR1 as ENHRY and CDR2 as SYGVKD. Trimming cost V 3 bases and J 5 bases, with 10 bases left between them. The CDR3 protein is CAISDGGSNEKLFF. CDR3 nucleotides: TGTGCCATCAGTGATGGGGGATCGAATGAAAAACTGTTTTTT.

This clone is judged large. The rearrangement links TRBV7-2 to TRBJ1-2; D not certain. Trimming took 2 bases from V and 2 from J, leaving 3 bases between them. CDR1 is SGHTA, CDR2 FQGNSA, per germline. The CDR3 has 12 amino acids. The CDR3 nucleotides read TGTGCCAGCAGCTTATACAACTATGGCTACACCTTC. Encoded protein: CASSLYNYGYTF. Combining the CDR3 with reference TRBV7-2 and TRBJ1-2 gives the whole variable domain GAGVSQSPSNKVTEKGKDVELRCDPISGHTALYWYRQSLGQGLEFLIYFQGNSAPDKSGLPSDRFSAERTGGSVSTLTIQRTQQEDSAVYLCASSLYNYGYTFGSGTRLTVV.

J is TRBJ1-5 and V is TRBV10-3, with TRBD1 as a possible D gene (6 bases). There are 12 residues in the CDR3. Deletions cut 6 bases from V and 7 bases from J, with 10 bases between. Germline lookup yields CDR1 ENHRY and CDR2 SYGVKD. CDR3 residues: CAISEGGQPQHF. For the CDR3, the DNA is TGTGCCATCAGCGAGGGGGGGCAGCCCCAGCATTTT.

The rearrangement links TRBV4-1 to TRBJ1-1; D possibly corresponds to TRBD1 (5 bases). The CDR3 totals 17 residues. Trimming pared 0 bases from V and 4 bases from J, leaving 18 bases between. In germline, CDR1 is MGHRA, CDR2 YSYEKL. CDR3 amino acids: CASSQDGGYSKGTEAFF. The CDR3 DNA reads TGCGCCAGCAGCCAAGATGGGGGGTACAGTAAGGGCACTGAAGCTTTCTTT.

The CDR3 loop reads CASSSIPYSAFF. Written as DNA, the CDR3 is TGTGCCAGCAGTTCCATCCCTTATTCGGCTTTCTTT. This chain uses TRBV28 with TRBJ1-1; D is ambiguous. The CDR3 extends over 12 amino acids. The ends were cut back, 4 bases at V and 11 bases at J, with 14 bases in the middle. CDR1 and CDR2 from the germline V gene are MDHEN and SYDVKM.

This clone has only a few counts. V gene TRBV5-1 combines with J gene TRBJ1-2; D gene uncertain. The germline CDR1 and CDR2 sequences are SGHRS and YFSETQ. The CDR3 contains 12 residues. Trimming pared 4 bases from V and 3 bases from J, leaving 7 bases between. The CDR3: CASSQNDYGYTF. DNA for the CDR3: TGCGCCAGCAGCCAGAACGACTATGGCTACACCTTC.

This chain links TRBV7-9 with TRBJ1-2; D is ambiguous. V was pared by 2 bases and J by 4 bases, with 14 bases between. The CDR3 extends over 15 amino acids. The V gene's germline CDR1 is SEHNR and CDR2 FQNEAQ (reference sequence). The CDR3 here is CASSLSGIIIYGYTF. The CDR3, as DNA: TGTGCCAGCAGCTTATCCGGGATCATAATCTATGGCTACACCTTC.

The chain employs TRBV28 and TRBJ1-5; TRBD1 matches 10 bases. Trimming removed 2 bases from V and 4 bases from J; junction bases left unmatched: 2. The CDR3 contains 15 residues. The germline gives CDR1 MDHEN, CDR2 SYDVKM. CDR3 residues: CASSLAGQGNQPQHF. DNA of the CDR3: TGTGCCAGCAGTTTAGCGGGACAGGGGAATCAGCCCCAGCATTTT.

The V call is TRBV9, the J call TRBJ1-2; D call uncertain. This CDR3 spans 14 amino acids. V was pared by 0 bases and J by 3 bases, with 9 bases between. From germline, CDR1 is SGDLS and CDR2 YYNGEE. The CDR3 protein is CASSVERGDYGYTF. The CDR3 region has the DNA TGTGCCAGCAGCGTAGAACGGGGAGACTATGGCTACACCTTC.

This clone was counted only a few times. The V gene is TRBV18, the J gene TRBJ2-5, with 8 bases lining up with TRBD2. The CDR3 is made up of 16 amino acids. The junction had 10 bases not matched to a gene; V was cut back by 2 bases and J by 5 bases. In germline, CDR1 is KGHSH, CDR2 LQKENI. The CDR3: CASSPVRRAGEETQYF. The CDR3 DNA sequence: TGTGCCAGCTCACCAGTGCGTCGAGCGGGGGAGGAGACCCAGTACTTC.

The genes are TRBV5-4 and TRBJ2-2; 10 nucleotides line up with TRBD2. V dropped 3 bases and J dropped 5; count of bases not matched to a gene: 10. The CDR3 loop spans 17 amino acids. CDR1 is SGHNT, CDR2 YYREEE, per germline (reference sequence). The CDR3 spells CASSSVSLAGGTGELFF. The CDR3 region has the DNA TGTGCCAGCAGCTCAGTTTCCTTAGCGGGGGGAACCGGGGAGCTGTTTTTT. The whole variable domain, filled in from reference TRBV5-4 and TRBJ2-2, reads ETGVTQSPTHLIKTRGQQVTLRCSSQSGHNTVSWYQQALGQGPQFIFQYYREEENGRGNFPPRFSGLQFPNYSSELNVNALELDDSALYLCASSSVSLAGGTGELFFGEGSRLTVL.

The CDR3 region has the DNA TGTGCCAGTACTCAATCTTCCCCCAATGAGCAGTTCTTC. This gives the protein CASTQSSPNEQFF. This chain uses TRBV19 with TRBJ2-1; D unresolved. The CDR3 totals 13 residues. The V and J ends lost 7 bases and 6 bases respectively, with 13 bases between them. Germline values: CDR1 LNHDA, CDR2 SQIVND (reference sequence).

V and J are TRBV27 and TRBJ1-2; TRBD1 aligns across 7 bases. CDR1 is MNHEY and CDR2 is SMNVEV in the germline V gene (reference sequence). V shed 4 bases, J shed 5 bases, and the junction held 13 bases outside the gene matches. The length of the CDR3 is 16 residues. DNA of the CDR3: TGTGCCAGCAGTTCTACATTACAGGGGTTGAGGTATGGCTACACCTTC. Its translation: CASSSTLQGLRYGYTF.

This rearrangement joins TRBV10-3 to TRBJ1-6, with D unclear. The germline CDR1 and CDR2 sequences are ENHRY and SYGVKD. The CDR3 is 13 residues long. With 4 bases removed from V and 6 bases from J, the gap between germline ends came to 7 bases. The chain's CDR3 is CAISVAGNSPLHF. The CDR3 region has the DNA TGTGCCATCAGTGTCGCAGGTAATTCACCCCTCCACTTT.

The rearrangement links TRBV28 to TRBJ1-6, with 10 nucleotides matching TRBD1. J gave up 2 bases and V 5 bases, and 3 bases lay outside the gene matches. Germline loops: CDR1 MDHEN, CDR2 SYDVKM. The CDR3 runs 16 residues. The CDR3 coding sequence is TGTGCCAGCAGTGCGGGACAGGGGACCTATAATTCACCCCTCCACTTT. Translated: CASSAGQGTYNSPLHF.

This chain links TRBV4-3 with TRBJ2-3; 7 bases fit TRBD2. This CDR3 spans 19 amino acids. J gave up 4 bases and V 1 base, and 17 bases lay outside the gene matches. Per germline, CDR1 LGHNA and CDR2 YSLEER. Here the CDR3 DNA reads TGCGCCAGCAGCCAAGCGAACCTATGGGAGGGGACTCTTCCAGATACGCAGTATTTT. Residues: CASSQANLWEGTLPDTQYF.